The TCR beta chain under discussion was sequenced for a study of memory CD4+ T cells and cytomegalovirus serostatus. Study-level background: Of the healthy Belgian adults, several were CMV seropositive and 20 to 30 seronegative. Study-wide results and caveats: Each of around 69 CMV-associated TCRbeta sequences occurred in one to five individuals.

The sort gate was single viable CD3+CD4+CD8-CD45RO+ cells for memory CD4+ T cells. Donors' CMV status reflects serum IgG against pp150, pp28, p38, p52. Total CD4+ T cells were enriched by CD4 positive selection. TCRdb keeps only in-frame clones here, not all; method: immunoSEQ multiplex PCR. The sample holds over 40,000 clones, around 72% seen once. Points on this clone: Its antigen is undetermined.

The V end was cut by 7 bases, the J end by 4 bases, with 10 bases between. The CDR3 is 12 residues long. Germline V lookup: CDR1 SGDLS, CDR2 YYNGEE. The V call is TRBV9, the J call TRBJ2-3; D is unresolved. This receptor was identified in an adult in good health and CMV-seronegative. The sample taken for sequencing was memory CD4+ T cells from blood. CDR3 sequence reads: CASGPRADTQYF. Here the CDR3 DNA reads TGTGCCAGCGGCCCAAGGGCAGATACGCAGTATTTT.